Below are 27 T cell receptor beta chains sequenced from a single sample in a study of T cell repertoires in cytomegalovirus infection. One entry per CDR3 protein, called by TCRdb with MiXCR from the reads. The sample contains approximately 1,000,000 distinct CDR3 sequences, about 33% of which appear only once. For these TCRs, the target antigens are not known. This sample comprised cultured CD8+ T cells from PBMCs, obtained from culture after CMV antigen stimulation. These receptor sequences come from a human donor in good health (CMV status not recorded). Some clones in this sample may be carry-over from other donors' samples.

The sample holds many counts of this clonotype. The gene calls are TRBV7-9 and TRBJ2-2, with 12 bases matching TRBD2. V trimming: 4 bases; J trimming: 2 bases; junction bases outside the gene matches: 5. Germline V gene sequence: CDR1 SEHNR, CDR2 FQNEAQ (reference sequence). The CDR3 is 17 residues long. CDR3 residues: CASSSPSGGGNTGELFF. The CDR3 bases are TGTGCCAGCAGCTCCCCTAGCGGGGGGGGAAACACCGGGGAGCTGTTTTTT.

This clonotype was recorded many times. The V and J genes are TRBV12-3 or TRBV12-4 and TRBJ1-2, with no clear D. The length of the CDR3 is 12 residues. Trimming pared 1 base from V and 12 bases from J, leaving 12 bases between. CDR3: CASSLVGVEDTF. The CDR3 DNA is TGTGCCAGCAGTTTAGTTGGTGTGGAAGACACCTTC.

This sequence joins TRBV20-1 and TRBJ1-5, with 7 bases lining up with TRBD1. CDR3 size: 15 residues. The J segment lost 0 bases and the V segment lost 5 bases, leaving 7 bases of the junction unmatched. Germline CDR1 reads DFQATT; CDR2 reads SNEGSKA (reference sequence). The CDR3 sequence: CSAQDRDYSNQPQHF. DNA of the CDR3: TGCAGTGCTCAAGACAGGGATTATAGCAATCAGCCCCAGCATTTT.

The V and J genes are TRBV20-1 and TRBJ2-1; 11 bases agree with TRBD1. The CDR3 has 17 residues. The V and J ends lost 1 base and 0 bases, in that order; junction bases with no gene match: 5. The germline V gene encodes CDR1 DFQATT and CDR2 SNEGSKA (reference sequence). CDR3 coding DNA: TGCAGTGCTAGAGGACCCGGGACAGGGGGCTCCTACAATGAGCAGTTCTTC. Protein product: CSARGPGTGGSYNEQFF.

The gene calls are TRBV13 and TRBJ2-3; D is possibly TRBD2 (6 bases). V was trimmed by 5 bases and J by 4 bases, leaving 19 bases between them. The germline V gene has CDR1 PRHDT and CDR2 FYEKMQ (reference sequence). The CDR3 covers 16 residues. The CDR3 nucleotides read TGTGCCAGCAGCGCCCATCCGGGACTTCGCTCAGATACGCAGTATTTT. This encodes CASSAHPGLRSDTQYF.

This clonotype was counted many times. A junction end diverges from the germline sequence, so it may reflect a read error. The CDR3 DNA reads as TGTGCCAGCAGCTCCCCGGGACAGGGGCCCTCCGACAATGAGCAGTTCTTC. Amino acids: CASSSPGQGPSDNEQFF. The chain links TRBV7-9 to TRBJ2-1; 10 bases agree with TRBD1. This CDR3 is 17 amino acids long. CDR1 and CDR2 (germline): SEHNR, FQNEAQ (reference sequence).

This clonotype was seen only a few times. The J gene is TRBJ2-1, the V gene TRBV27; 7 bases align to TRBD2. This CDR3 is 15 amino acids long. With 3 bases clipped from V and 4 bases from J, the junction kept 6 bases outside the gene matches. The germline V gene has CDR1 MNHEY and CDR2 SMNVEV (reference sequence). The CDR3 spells CASSFGSGAYNEQFF. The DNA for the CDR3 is TGTGCCAGCAGTTTTGGGAGCGGGGCATACAATGAGCAGTTCTTC.

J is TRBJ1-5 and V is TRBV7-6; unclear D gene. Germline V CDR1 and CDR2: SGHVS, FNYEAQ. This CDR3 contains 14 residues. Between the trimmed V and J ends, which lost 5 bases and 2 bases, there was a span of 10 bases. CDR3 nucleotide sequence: TGTGCCAGCAGCCTCAGGCGGGGCAATCAGCCCCAGCATTTT. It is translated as CASSLRRGNQPQHF.

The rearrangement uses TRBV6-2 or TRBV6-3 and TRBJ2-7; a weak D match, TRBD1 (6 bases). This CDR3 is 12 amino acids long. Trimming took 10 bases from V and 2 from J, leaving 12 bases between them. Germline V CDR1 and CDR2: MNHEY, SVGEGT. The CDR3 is CATSGHPYEQYV. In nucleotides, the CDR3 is TGTGCCACCTCGGGACACCCCTACGAGCAGTACGTC.

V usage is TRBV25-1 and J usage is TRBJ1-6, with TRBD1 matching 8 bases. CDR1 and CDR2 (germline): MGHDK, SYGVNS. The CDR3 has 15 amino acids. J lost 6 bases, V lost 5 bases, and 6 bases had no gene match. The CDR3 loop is CASSTRDRINSPLHF. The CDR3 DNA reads TGTGCCAGCAGTACCCGGGACAGGATTAATTCACCCCTCCACTTT.

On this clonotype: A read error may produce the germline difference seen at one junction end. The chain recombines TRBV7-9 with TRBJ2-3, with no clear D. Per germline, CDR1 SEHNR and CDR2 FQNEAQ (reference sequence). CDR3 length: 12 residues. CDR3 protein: CTSSLTTDTQYF. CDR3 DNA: TGTACCAGCAGCCTTACTACAGATACGCAGTATTTT.

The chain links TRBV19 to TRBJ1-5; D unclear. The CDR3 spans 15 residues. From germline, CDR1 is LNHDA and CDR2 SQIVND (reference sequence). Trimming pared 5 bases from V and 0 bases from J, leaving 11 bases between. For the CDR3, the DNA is TGTGCCAGTAGTCTCCCCTCCGATAGCAATCAGCCCCAGCATTTT. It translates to CASSLPSDSNQPQHF. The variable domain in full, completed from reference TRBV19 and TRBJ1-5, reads DGGITQSPKYLFRKEGQNVTLSCEQNLNHDAMYWYRQDPGQGLRLIYYSQIVNDFQKGDIAEGYSVSREKKESFPLTVTSAQKNPTAFYLCASSLPSDSNQPQHFGDGTRLSIL.

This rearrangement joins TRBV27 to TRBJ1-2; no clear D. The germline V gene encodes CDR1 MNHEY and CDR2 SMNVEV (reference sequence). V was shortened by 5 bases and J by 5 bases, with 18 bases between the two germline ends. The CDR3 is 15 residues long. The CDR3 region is CASSSTARGSYGYTF. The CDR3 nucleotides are TGTGCCAGCAGTAGTACGGCGAGAGGGTCTTATGGCTACACCTTC.

The CDR3 loop is CASRKPGVSPLHF. The CDR3 DNA reads as TGTGCCAGCAGAAAGCCAGGGGTTTCACCCCTCCACTTT. V is TRBV27 and J is TRBJ1-6; D possibly corresponds to TRBD1 (6 bases). Germline V gene data show CDR1 as MNHEY and CDR2 as SMNVEV (reference sequence). V lost 6 bases and J 9 bases, leaving 12 bases between the germline ends. The CDR3 is 13 residues long.

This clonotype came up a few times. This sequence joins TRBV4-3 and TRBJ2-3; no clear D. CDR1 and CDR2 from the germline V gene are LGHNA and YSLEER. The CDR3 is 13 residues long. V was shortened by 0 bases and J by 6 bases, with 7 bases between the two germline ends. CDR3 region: CASSQDLGDTQYF. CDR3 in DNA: TGCGCCAGCAGCCAAGACCTGGGCGATACGCAGTATTTT.

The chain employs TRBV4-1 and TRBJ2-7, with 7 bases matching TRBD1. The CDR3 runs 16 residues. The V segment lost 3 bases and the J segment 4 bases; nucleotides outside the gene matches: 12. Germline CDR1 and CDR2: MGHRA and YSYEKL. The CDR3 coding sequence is TGCGCCAGCAGCCAGCATGCCGGGACAGCCACTTACGAGCAGTACTTC. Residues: CASSQHAGTATYEQYF.

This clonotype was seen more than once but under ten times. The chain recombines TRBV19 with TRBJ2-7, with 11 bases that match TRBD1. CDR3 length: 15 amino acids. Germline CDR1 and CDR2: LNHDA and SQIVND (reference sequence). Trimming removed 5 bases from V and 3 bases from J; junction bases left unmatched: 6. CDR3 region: CASSLGTGGFYEQYF. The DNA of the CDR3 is TGTGCCAGTAGTCTCGGGACAGGGGGATTCTACGAGCAGTACTTC.

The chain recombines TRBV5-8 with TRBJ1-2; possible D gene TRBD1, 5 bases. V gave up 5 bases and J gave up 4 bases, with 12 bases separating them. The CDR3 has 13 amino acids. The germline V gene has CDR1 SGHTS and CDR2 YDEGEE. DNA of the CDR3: TGTGCCAGCAGAGGGGCAGGTTCCTATGGCTACACCTTC. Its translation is CASRGAGSYGYTF.

The CDR3 sequence is CASGQPTDTQYF. DNA for the CDR3: TGTGCCAGTGGACAGCCCACAGATACGCAGTATTTT. This chain connects TRBV27 to TRBJ2-3; a possible D gene is TRBD1 (6 bases). The germline V gene has CDR1 MNHEY and CDR2 SMNVEV (reference sequence). Trimming stripped 9 bases from V and 2 bases from J, with 9 bases between. The CDR3 spans 12 residues.

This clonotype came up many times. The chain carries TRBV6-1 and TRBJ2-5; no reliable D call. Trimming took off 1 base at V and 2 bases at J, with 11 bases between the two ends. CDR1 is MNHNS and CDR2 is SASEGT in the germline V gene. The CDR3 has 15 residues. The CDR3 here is CASSEELRVQETQYF. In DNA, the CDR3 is TGTGCCAGCAGTGAAGAGTTGAGAGTACAAGAGACCCAGTACTTC.

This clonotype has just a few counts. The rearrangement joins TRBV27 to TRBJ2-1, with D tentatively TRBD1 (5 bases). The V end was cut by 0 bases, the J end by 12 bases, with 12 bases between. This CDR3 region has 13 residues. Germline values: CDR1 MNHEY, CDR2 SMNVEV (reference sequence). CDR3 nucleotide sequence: TGTGCCAGCAGTTTATCAGACCCTAGGGGGCAGTTCTTC. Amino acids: CASSLSDPRGQFF.

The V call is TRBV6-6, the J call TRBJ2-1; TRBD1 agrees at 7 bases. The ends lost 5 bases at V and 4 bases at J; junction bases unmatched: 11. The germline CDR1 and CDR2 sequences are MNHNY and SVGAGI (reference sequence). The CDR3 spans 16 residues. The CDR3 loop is CASSITSGGWYNEQFF. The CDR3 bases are TGTGCCAGCAGTATTACCTCAGGGGGTTGGTACAATGAGCAGTTCTTC.

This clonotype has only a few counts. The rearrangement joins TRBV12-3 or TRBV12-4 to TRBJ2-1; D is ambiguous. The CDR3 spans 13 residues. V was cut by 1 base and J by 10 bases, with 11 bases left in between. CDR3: CASSLGPPREQFF. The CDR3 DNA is TGTGCCAGCAGTTTAGGGCCCCCCAGGGAGCAGTTCTTC.

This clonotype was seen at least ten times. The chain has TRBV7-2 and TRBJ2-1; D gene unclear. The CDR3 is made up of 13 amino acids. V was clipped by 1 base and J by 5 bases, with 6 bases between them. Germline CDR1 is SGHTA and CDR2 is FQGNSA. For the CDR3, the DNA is TGTGCCAGCAGCTTAGTACCAGACAATGAGCAGTTCTTC. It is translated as CASSLVPDNEQFF.

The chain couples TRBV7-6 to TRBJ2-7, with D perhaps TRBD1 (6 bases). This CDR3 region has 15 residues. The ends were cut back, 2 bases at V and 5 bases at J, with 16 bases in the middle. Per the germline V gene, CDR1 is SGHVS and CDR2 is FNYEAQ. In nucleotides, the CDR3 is TGTGCCAGCAGCTTAACAGAACAGGGAATCCACGAGCAGTACTTC. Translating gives CASSLTEQGIHEQYF.

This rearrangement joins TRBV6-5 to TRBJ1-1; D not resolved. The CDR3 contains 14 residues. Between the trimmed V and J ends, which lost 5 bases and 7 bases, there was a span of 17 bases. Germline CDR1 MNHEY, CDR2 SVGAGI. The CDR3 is CASSHDLRWDEAFF. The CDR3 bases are TGTGCCAGCAGTCACGACCTACGGTGGGATGAAGCTTTCTTT.

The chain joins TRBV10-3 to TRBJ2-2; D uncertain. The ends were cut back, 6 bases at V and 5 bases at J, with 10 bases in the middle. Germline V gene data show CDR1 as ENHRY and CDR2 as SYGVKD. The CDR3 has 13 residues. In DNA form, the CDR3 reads TGTGCCATCAGGGATGTGGTGACCGGGGAGCTGTTTTTT. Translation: CAIRDVVTGELFF.